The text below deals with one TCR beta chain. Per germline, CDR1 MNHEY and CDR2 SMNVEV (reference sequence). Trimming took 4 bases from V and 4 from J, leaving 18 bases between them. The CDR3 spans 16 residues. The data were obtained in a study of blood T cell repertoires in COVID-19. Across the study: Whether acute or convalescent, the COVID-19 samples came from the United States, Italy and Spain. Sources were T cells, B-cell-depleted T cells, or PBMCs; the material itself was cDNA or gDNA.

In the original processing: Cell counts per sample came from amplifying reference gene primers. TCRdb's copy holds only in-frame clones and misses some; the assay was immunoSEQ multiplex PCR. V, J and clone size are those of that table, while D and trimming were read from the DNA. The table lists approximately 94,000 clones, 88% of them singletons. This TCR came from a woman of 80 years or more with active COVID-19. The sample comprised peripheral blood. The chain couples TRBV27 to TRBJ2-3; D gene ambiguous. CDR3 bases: TGTGCCAGCAGTTCCCACCGGGTCCAAGCTCCAGATACGCAGTATTTT. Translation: CASSSHRVQAPDTQYF.